This paragraph covers one T cell receptor beta chain sequence. V was shortened by 0 bases and J by 3 bases, with 9 bases between the two germline ends. This CDR3 has 14 residues. The germline CDR1 and CDR2 sequences are GTSNPN and SVGIG (reference sequence). The sample is drawn from a study of cytomegalovirus exposure and HLA in healthy donors. Use of 60 Vbeta and 13 Jbeta primers characterized the PCR. The table came from immunoSEQ multiplex PCR; TCRdb's copy has only in-frame clones and leaves some out. The repertoire holds 55,000 or so clones, with approximately 73% as singletons. The chain recombines TRBV30 with TRBJ1-3; possible D gene TRBD1, 5 bases. This receptor was obtained from a man aged 18 to 35 in good health and CMV-seronegative. Source material: PBMCs. The CDR3 spells CAWSVRGRGNTIYF. The CDR3 DNA follows: TGTGCCTGGAGTGTAAGGGGTCGTGGAAACACCATATATTTT. Variable domain in full (rest from reference TRBV30 and TRBJ1-3): SQTIHQWPATLVQPVGSPLSLECTVEGTSNPNLYWYRQAAGRGLQLLFYSVGIGQISSEVPQNLSASRPQDRQFILSSKKLLLSDSGFYLCAWSVRGRGNTIYFGEGSWLTVV.